The clone carrying this TCR beta chain came up once. The antigen remains unidentified. The junction shows a germline mismatch at one end, possibly a read error. This record belongs to a study of blood T cells in healthy people across ages. General study results and limits: Versus aged donors, long-lived donors had higher diversity and more naive CD4+ cells.

Through a sample-barcoded 5' primer and a J-beta primer mix, a second PCR was run for roughly 6 to 12 cycles. TCRdb reprocessed the 5' RACE reads via MiXCR and lists one record per CDR3 protein. Here the sample spans some 1.5 million distinct CDR3 sequences, under 30% being singletons. Individuals who donated were healthy Caucasians from Russia aged roughly 6 to 95. The draw of peripheral blood yielded about 9.4 milliliters from each donor. The total RNA that was extracted per sample amounted to at least 5.5 micrograms. This CDR3 spans 15 amino acids. Germline CDR1 and CDR2: SGHTA and FQGNSA. The chain joins TRBV7-2 to TRBJ1-2, with D possibly TRBD1 on 6 matching bases. The source material was blood. The clonotype comes from a woman in her twenties or thirties in good health. DNA of the CDR3: TGTGCCGGCAGCACAAGTGGACAGATGAACTATGGCTACACCTTC. Protein sequence: CAGSTSGQMNYGYTF. The full variable domain, in which reference TRBV7-2 and TRBJ1-2 provide the parts outside the CDR3, is GAGVSQSPSNKVTEKGKDVELRCDPISGHTALYWYRQSLGQGLEFLIYFQGNSAPDKSGLPSDRFSAERTGGSVSTLTIQRTQQEDSAVYLCAGSTSGQMNYGYTFGSGTRLTVV.